These 4 T cell receptor beta chains originate from one sample sequenced in a study of blood T cell repertoires in COVID-19. The method was immunoSEQ multiplex PCR; TCRdb's version includes in-frame clones alone and lacks a portion of them. The sample carries 45,000 or so clones, more than 65% recorded once. Sequencing was performed on peripheral blood. These receptors were collected from a woman in her seventies with acute or convalescent COVID-19.

The CDR3 region has the DNA TGTGCCAGCTTCAGTCCAGGGTACACCGGGGAGCTGTTTTTT. Residues: CASFSPGYTGELFF. The V call is TRBV19, the J call TRBJ2-2; TRBD1 might be the D (5 bases). The V end was cut by 9 bases, the J end by 3 bases, with 14 bases between. CDR3 length equals 14 residues. Per the germline V gene, CDR1 is LNHDA and CDR2 is SQIVND (reference sequence).

Here the CDR3 reads CASSFDQTGAYGYTF. In DNA form, the CDR3 reads TGTGCCAGCTCATTCGACCAGACAGGGGCGTATGGCTACACCTTC. The chain employs TRBV18 and TRBJ1-2, with 8 positions matching TRBD1. The CDR3 consists of 15 residues. The ends lost 5 bases at V and 5 bases at J; junction bases unmatched: 10. Germline V CDR1 and CDR2: KGHSH, LQKENI.

CDR3 amino acids: CASSLGQVYEQYF. DNA of the CDR3: TGTGCCAGCAGTTTAGGTCAGGTTTACGAGCAGTACTTC. The gene calls are TRBV12-3 or TRBV12-4 and TRBJ2-7, with no clear D. This CDR3 is 13 amino acids long. Trimming removed 1 base at V and 4 bases at J, with 8 bases between.

The CDR3 loop is CASSLTTGNQPQHF. CDR3 in DNA: TGTGCCAGCAGCTTAACGACTGGCAATCAGCCCCAGCATTTT. The V call is TRBV11-2, the J call TRBJ1-5; D is unresolved. With 2 bases removed from V and 2 bases from J, the gap between germline ends came to 7 bases. Germline loops: CDR1 SGHAT, CDR2 FQNNGV. The CDR3 extends over 14 amino acids.